This T cell receptor beta chain is drawn from a study of OX40 agonist ivuxolimab in advanced cancers. As for the study in general: Head and neck, renal cell, melanoma or hepatocellular carcinoma were the cancers that dose-escalation patients had.

On this clone: Antigen unknown.

Generated by immunoSEQ multiplex PCR, the TCRdb table keeps only in-frame clones and is missing some. Of under 85,000 clones in the sample, roughly 86% are singletons; the top ten hold under 3%. Patients with a history of autoimmune disease or on systemic immunosuppression were excluded. V lost 3 bases to trimming and J lost 0 bases, with 15 bases between them. The CDR3 has 17 residues. Germline V gives CDR1 MDHEN, CDR2 SYDVKM. Study observations and caveats: More expanded clones were found, on average, in CD8+ than in CD4+ T cells. Nonresponders included some who also had low normalized T-cell clonal expansion.

Specimen: CD4+ or CD8+ T cells sorted from blood, collected in a trial of the OX40 agonist ivuxolimab. The source of this sequence is an adult with an advanced solid tumor such as melanoma, head and neck, liver or kidney cancer. The chain couples TRBV28 to TRBJ1-3, with D perhaps TRBD1 (6 bases). The CDR3 region has the DNA TGTGCCAGCAGTTTCAATTATGGGGGCGACTCTGGAAACACCATATATTTT. Translated, it gives CASSFNYGGDSGNTIYF.